These 9 T cell receptor beta chains originate from one sample sequenced in a study of cytomegalovirus exposure and HLA in healthy donors. In the PCR, 60 Vbeta and 13 Jbeta primers were used. Sequencing was performed with immunoSEQ multiplex PCR; in TCRdb, only in-frame clones are kept and a portion is missing. The repertoire holds 150,000 to 200,000 clones, 70% to 90% seen once, with approximately 2% in the top ten. Specimen: PBMCs. The receptors were sampled from a man aged 18 to 30 in good health and CMV-seropositive.

V gene TRBV7-2 combines with J gene TRBJ2-3, with D unclear. The CDR3 spans 14 residues. Trimming removed 5 bases at V and 2 bases at J, with 11 bases between. CDR1 is SGHTA, CDR2 FQGNSA, per germline. The CDR3 sequence is CASSLSPYTDTQYF. The CDR3 DNA is TGTGCCAGCAGCCTCTCCCCTTACACAGATACGCAGTATTTT.

The chain carries TRBV5-1 and TRBJ2-7; 10 positions agree with TRBD1. CDR3 length: 14 residues. Germline assignment: CDR1 SGHRS and CDR2 YFSETQ. V dropped 4 bases and J dropped 9; count of bases not matched to a gene: 10. The CDR3 spells CASSPGQGSGGQYF. CDR3 DNA: TGCGCCAGCAGCCCGGGACAGGGGTCGGGTGGGCAGTACTTC.

The chain has TRBV6-5 and TRBJ1-1, with D maybe TRBD1 (5 bases). Trimming removed 5 bases from V and 5 bases from J, with 6 bases in between. From germline, CDR1 is MNHEY and CDR2 SVGAGI. This CDR3 spans 11 amino acids. Here the CDR3 DNA reads TGTGCCAGCAGTAGGGGAACTGAAGCTTTCTTT. Encoded protein: CASSRGTEAFF.

Details on this clone: This specimen includes other DNA sequences encoding the same CDR3. The chain is built from TRBV7-2 and TRBJ1-5; D not resolved. The CDR3 is 14 residues long. V lost 2 bases to trimming and J lost 4 bases, with 9 bases between them. Germline V gives CDR1 SGHTA, CDR2 FQGNSA. This CDR3 reads CASSLRGGNQPQHF. The CDR3 DNA reads TGTGCCAGCAGCTTAAGAGGCGGGAATCAGCCCCAGCATTTT.

This rearrangement joins TRBV5-1 to TRBJ2-7; D not resolved. Germline assignment: CDR1 SGHRS and CDR2 YFSETQ. Trimming pared 4 bases from V and 8 bases from J, leaving 19 bases between. This CDR3 is built from 14 residues. The CDR3 here is CASSPRLVRRKQYF. CDR3 nucleotides: TGCGCCAGCAGCCCCCGACTGGTGCGAAGAAAGCAGTACTTC.

V usage is TRBV7-8 and J usage is TRBJ1-2; D unclear. The CDR3 loop spans 15 amino acids. Germline-derived CDR1 and CDR2 are SGHVS and FQNEAQ. Trimming took 2 bases from V and 2 from J, leaving 12 bases between them. Here the CDR3 reads CASSLYLESNYGYTF. As DNA, the CDR3 is TGTGCCAGCAGCTTATATCTTGAGTCGAACTATGGCTACACCTTC.

The chain combines TRBV5-1 with TRBJ2-5, with TRBD1 matching 8 bases. V gave up 4 bases and J gave up 3 bases; unmatched junction bases: 5. Germline lookup yields CDR1 SGHRS and CDR2 YFSETQ. This CDR3 spans 14 amino acids. The chain's CDR3 is CASSTRTGKETQYF. CDR3 DNA sequence: TGCGCCAGCAGCACCAGGACAGGGAAAGAGACCCAGTACTTC.

The rearrangement uses TRBV2 and TRBJ1-6; tentative D call: TRBD1 (6 bases). Trimming cost V 11 bases and J 8 bases, with 19 bases left between them. CDR3 length: 14 amino acids. Germline assignment: CDR1 SNHLY and CDR2 FYNNEI. CDR3 sequence: CAWGRGGAHSPLHF. The DNA of the CDR3 is TGTGCCTGGGGAAGGGGGGGCGCACATTCACCCCTCCACTTT.

V and J are TRBV9 and TRBJ2-3; D gene unclear. Germline V gives CDR1 SGDLS, CDR2 YYNGEE. The V end lost 0 bases, the J end lost 2 bases, and 4 bases lay between the germline ends. This CDR3 is built from 13 residues. The CDR3 DNA is TGTGCCAGCAGCGTAGATTACACAGATACGCAGTATTTT. The encoded protein is CASSVDYTDTQYF.